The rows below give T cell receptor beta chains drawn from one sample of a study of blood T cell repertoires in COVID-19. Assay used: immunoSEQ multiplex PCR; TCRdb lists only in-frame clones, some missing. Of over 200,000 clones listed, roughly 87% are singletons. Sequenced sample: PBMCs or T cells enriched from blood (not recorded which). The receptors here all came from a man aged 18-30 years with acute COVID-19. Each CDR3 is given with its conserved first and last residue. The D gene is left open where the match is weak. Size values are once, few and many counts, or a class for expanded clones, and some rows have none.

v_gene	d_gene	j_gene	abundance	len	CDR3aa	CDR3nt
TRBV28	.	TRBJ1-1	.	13	CASRLVGSPRAFF	TGTGCCAGCCGCCTCGTGGGCAGCCCCCGAGCTTTCTTT
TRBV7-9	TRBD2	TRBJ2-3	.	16	CASSLVTSGSGHTQYF	TGTGCCAGCAGCTTAGTAACTAGCGGGAGCGGTCATACGCAGTATTTT
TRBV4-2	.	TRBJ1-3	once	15	CASSQQPAGEDTIYF	TGTGCCAGCAGCCAACAGCCCGCGGGCGAGGACACCATATATTTT
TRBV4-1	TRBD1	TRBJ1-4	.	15	CASSQAGTGNEKLFF	TGCGCCAGCAGCCAAGCTGGGACAGGAAATGAAAAACTGTTTTTT
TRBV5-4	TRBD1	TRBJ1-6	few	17	CASSVRTGDLYNSPLHF	TGTGCCAGCAGCGTACGGACAGGGGATCTCTATAATTCACCCCTCCACTTT
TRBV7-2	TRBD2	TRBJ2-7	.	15	CASSLGWAGAGEQYF	TGTGCCAGCAGCTTAGGATGGGCGGGAGCGGGCGAGCAGTACTTC
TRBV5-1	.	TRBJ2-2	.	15	CASSLDRMNTGELFF	TGCGCCAGCAGCTTGGACAGAATGAACACCGGGGAGCTGTTTTTT
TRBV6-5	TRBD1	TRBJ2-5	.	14	CASTNYRGRKTQYF	TGTGCCAGCACTAATTACAGGGGGCGAAAGACCCAGTACTTC
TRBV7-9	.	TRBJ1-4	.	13	CASSGQGPEKLFF	TGTGCCAGCAGCGGGCAGGGGCCGGAAAAACTGTTTTTT
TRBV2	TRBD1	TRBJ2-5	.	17	CASTTPRDRGIRETQYF	TGTGCCAGCACCACCCCGAGGGACAGGGGGATTAGAGAGACCCAGTACTTC
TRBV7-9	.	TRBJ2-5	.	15	CASSLAWGRGETQYF	TGTGCCAGCAGCCTGGCTTGGGGGAGGGGGGAGACCCAGTACTTC
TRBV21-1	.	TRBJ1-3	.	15	CASSLTRPFEDTIYF	TGTGCCAGCAGCTTAACCCGGCCTTTTGAGGACACCATATATTTT
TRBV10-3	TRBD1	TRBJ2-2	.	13	CAIKAGGTGELFF	TGTGCCATCAAAGCAGGGGGTACCGGGGAGCTGTTTTTT
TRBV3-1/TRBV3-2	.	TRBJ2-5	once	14	CASSHLGAGQTQYF	TGTGCCAGCAGCCACCTAGGAGCCGGCCAGACCCAGTACTTC
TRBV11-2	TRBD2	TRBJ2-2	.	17	CASTPAGGHLNTGELFF	TGTGCCAGCACCCCCGCGGGGGGGCACCTGAACACCGGGGAGCTGTTTTTT
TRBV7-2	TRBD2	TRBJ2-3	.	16	CASSLERLAVTDTQYF	TGTGCCAGCAGCTTAGAAAGACTAGCGGTCACAGATACGCAGTATTTT
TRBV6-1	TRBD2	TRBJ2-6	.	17	CASSAQWTSSGANVLTF	TGTGCCAGCAGTGCACAGTGGACTAGCTCTGGGGCCAACGTCCTGACTTTC
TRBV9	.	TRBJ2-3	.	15	CASSPGGSGTDTQYF	TGTGCCAGCAGCCCCGGAGGGAGCGGCACAGATACGCAGTATTTT
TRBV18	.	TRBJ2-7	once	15	CASSPRGVGGYEQYF	TGTGCCAGCTCACCACGGGGCGTCGGTGGCTACGAGCAGTACTTC
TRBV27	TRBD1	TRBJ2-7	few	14	CASSAQGAGYEQYF	TGTGCCAGCAGTGCGCAGGGGGCGGGCTACGAGCAGTACTTC
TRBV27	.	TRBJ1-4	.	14	CASSLVQGGEKLFF	TGTGCCAGCAGTTTAGTACAGGGCGGTGAAAAACTGTTTTTT
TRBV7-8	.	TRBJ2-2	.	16	CASSLEPALNTGELFF	TGTGCCAGCAGCTTAGAGCCAGCGCTTAACACCGGGGAGCTGTTTTTT
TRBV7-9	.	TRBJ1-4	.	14	CASSPQGPNEKLFF	TGTGCCAGCAGCCCACAGGGACCTAATGAAAAACTGTTTTTT
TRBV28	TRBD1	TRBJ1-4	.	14	CASSADRGGEKLFF	TGTGCCAGCAGTGCGGACAGGGGAGGTGAAAAACTGTTTTTT
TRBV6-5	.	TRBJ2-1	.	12	CASMAGANEQFF	TGTGCCAGCATGGCTGGAGCAAATGAGCAGTTCTTC
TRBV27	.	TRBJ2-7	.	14	CASSQGGANYEQYF	TGTGCCAGCTCTCAAGGGGGTGCCAATTACGAGCAGTACTTC
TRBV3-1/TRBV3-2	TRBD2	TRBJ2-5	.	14	CASSQATSGETQYF	TGTGCCAGCAGCCAAGCGACTAGCGGAGAGACCCAGTACTTC
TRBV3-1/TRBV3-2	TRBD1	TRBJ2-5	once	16	CASSHLGQGGGETQYF	TGTGCCAGCAGCCACTTAGGACAGGGAGGTGGAGAGACCCAGTACTTC
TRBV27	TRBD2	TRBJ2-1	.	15	CASSLLGRAYNEQFF	TGTGCCAGCAGTCTACTCGGGAGGGCATACAATGAGCAGTTCTTC
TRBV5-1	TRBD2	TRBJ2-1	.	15	CASSLSSGRANEQFF	TGCGCCAGCAGCTTGTCTAGCGGGAGGGCCAATGAGCAGTTCTTC
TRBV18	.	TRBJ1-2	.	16	CASSPPGGGANYGYTF	TGTGCCAGCTCACCACCCGGGGGAGGCGCTAACTATGGCTACACCTTC
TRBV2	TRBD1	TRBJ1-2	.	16	CAILPGQGARDYGYTF	TGTGCCATCCTTCCGGGACAGGGGGCGCGAGACTATGGCTACACCTTC
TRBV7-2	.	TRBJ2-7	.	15	CASSLVTGASDEQYF	TGTGCCAGCAGCTTAGTCACAGGAGCGAGTGACGAGCAGTACTTC
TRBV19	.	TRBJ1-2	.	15	CASSVRPPADYGYTF	TGTGCCAGTAGTGTGAGACCCCCCGCGGACTATGGCTACACCTTC
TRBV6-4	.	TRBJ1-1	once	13	CASSDEVNTEAFF	TGTGCCAGCAGTGACGAGGTGAACACTGAAGCTTTCTTT
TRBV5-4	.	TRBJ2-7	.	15	CASSFRQGSLYEQYF	TGTGCCAGCAGCTTTCGGCAGGGGAGTCTCTACGAGCAGTACTTC
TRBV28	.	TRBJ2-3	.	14	CASRGAGPTDTQYF	TGTGCCAGCAGGGGAGCGGGCCCCACAGATACGCAGTATTTT
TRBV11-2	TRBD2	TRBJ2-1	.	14	CASWEGAGYNEQFF	TGTGCCAGCTGGGAGGGAGCAGGTTACAATGAGCAGTTCTTC
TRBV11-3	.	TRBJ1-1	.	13	CASSLRFNTEAFF	TGTGCCAGCAGCTTGAGGTTCAACACTGAAGCTTTCTTT
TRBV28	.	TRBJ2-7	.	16	CASSFTLSGLTYEQYF	TGTGCCAGCAGTTTCACCTTGTCTGGACTTACCTACGAGCAGTACTTC
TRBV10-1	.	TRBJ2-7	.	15	CASSEYIGTSTEQYF	TGCGCCAGCAGTGAATACATCGGGACTTCCACTGAGCAGTACTTC
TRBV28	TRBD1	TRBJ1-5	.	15	CASCEGTADNQPQHF	TGTGCCAGCTGCGAGGGGACAGCCGATAATCAGCCCCAGCATTTT
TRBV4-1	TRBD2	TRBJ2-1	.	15	CASSQLAGGYNEQFF	TGCGCCAGCAGCCAACTAGCGGGAGGATACAATGAGCAGTTCTTC
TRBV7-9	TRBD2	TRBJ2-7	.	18	CASSSQNPLAGGLYEQYF	TGTGCCAGCAGCTCTCAAAACCCACTAGCGGGAGGCCTCTACGAGCAGTACTTC
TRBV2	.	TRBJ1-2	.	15	CASIFTDRPNYGYTF	TGTGCCAGCATATTCACAGACAGGCCCAACTATGGCTACACCTTC
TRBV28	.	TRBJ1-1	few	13	CASNRVSNTEAFF	TGTGCCAGCAATCGGGTTTCGAACACTGAAGCTTTCTTT
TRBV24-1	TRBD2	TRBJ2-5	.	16	CATSDPGTSGTETQYF	TGTGCCACCAGTGACCCCGGGACTAGCGGGACGGAGACCCAGTACTTC
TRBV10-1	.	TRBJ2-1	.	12	CASGDLAGEQFF	TGCGCCAGCGGTGACCTCGCCGGTGAGCAGTTCTTC
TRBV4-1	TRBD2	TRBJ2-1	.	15	CASSLGLAGSNEQFF	TGCGCCAGCAGCCTAGGACTAGCGGGAAGTAATGAGCAGTTCTTC
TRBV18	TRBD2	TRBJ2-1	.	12	CASSTSNNEQFF	TGTGCCAGCTCGACTAGCAACAATGAGCAGTTCTTC
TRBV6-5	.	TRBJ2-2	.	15	CASMAGNTNTGELFF	TGTGCCAGCATGGCGGGGAACACCAACACCGGGGAGCTGTTTTTT
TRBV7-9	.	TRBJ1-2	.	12	CASSSAQDGYTF	TGTGCCAGCAGCTCCGCCCAGGATGGCTACACCTTC
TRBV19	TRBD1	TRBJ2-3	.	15	CATSHGDSSTDTQYF	TGTGCCACCTCCCACGGGGACAGCTCCACAGATACGCAGTATTTT
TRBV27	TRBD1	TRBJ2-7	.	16	CASSLNPGGIRNEQYF	TGTGCCAGCAGTTTAAACCCAGGGGGAATTAGGAACGAGCAGTACTTC
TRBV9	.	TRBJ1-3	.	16	CASGTEQGYSGNTIYF	TGTGCCAGCGGAACAGAACAGGGATACTCTGGAAACACCATATATTTT
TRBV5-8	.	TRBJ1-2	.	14	CATTNPSGPYGYTF	TGTGCCACTACTAATCCCTCCGGTCCCTATGGCTACACCTTC
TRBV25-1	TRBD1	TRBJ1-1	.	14	CASSEYAWQGAAFF	TGTGCCAGCAGTGAATATGCGTGGCAGGGGGCAGCTTTCTTT
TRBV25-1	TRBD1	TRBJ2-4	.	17	CASSERGEGATKNIQYF	TGTGCCAGCAGTGAAAGAGGTGAGGGGGCGACCAAAAACATTCAGTACTTC
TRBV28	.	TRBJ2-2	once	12	CASSSHTGELFF	TGTGCCAGCAGTTCTCACACCGGGGAGCTGTTTTTT
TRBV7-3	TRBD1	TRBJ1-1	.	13	CASSSTGELEAFF	TGTGCCAGCAGCTCAACAGGGGAACTTGAAGCTTTCTTT